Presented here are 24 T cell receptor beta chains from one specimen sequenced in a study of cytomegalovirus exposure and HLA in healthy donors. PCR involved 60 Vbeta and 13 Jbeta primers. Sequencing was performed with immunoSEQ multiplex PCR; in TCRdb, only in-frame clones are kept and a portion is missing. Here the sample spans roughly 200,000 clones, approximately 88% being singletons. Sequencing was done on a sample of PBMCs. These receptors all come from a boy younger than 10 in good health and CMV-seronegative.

The CDR3 loop reads CASSISSRHLTDTQYF. CDR3 bases: TGTGCCAGCAGCATTAGTTCAAGACACCTCACAGATACGCAGTATTTT. The chain carries TRBV11-3 and TRBJ2-3; D not certain. V was shortened by 5 bases and J by 2 bases, with 17 bases between the two germline ends. The CDR3 extends over 16 amino acids. The germline CDR1 and CDR2 sequences are SGHNT and YENEEA.

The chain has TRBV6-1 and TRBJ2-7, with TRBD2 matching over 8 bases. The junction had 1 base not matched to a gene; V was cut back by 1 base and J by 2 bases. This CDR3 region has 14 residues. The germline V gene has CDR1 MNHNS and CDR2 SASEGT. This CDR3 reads CASSEGGLAYEQYF. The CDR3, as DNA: TGTGCCAGCAGTGAAGGGGGACTAGCCTACGAGCAGTACTTC.

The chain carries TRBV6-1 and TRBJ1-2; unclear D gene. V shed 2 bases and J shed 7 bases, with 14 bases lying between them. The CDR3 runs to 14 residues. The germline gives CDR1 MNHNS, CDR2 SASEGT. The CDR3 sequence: CASSERGRGGGYTF. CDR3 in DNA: TGTGCCAGCAGTGAAAGAGGAAGAGGAGGTGGCTACACCTTC.

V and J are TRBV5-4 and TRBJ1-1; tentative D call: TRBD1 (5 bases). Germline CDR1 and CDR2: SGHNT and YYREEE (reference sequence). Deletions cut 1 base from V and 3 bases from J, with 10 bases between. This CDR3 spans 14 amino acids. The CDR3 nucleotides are TGTGCCAGCAGCTTGAAGGGGTGGTACACTGAAGCTTTCTTT. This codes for CASSLKGWYTEAFF.

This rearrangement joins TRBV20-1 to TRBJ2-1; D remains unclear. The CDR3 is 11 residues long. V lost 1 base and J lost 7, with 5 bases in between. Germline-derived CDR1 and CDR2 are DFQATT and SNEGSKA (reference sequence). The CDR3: CSARGANEQFF. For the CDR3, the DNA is TGCAGTGCTAGAGGGGCGAATGAGCAGTTCTTC.

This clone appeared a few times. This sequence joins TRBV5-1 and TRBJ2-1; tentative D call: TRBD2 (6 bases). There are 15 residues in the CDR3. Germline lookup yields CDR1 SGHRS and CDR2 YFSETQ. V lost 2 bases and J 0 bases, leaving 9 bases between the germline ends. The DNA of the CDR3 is TGCGCCAGCAGCTTTGGCGGGGACTCCTACAATGAGCAGTTCTTC. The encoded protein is CASSFGGDSYNEQFF.

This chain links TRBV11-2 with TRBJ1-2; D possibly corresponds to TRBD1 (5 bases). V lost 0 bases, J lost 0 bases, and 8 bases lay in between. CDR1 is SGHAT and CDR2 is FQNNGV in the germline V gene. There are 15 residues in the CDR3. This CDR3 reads CASSLEGPPNYGYTF. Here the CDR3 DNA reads TGTGCCAGCAGCTTAGAGGGGCCACCTAACTATGGCTACACCTTC.

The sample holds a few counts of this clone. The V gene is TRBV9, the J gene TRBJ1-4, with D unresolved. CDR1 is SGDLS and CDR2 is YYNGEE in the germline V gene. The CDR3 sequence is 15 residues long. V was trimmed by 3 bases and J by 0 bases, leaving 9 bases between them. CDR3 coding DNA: TGTGCCAGCAGCGCCTGGGGAGCAACTAATGAAAAACTGTTTTTT. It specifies CASSAWGATNEKLFF. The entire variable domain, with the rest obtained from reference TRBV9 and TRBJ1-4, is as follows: DSGVTQTPKHLITATGQRVTLRCSPRSGDLSVYWYQQSLDQGLQFLIQYYNGEERAKGNILERFSAQQFPDLHSELNLSSLELGDSALYFCASSAWGATNEKLFFGSGTQLSVL.

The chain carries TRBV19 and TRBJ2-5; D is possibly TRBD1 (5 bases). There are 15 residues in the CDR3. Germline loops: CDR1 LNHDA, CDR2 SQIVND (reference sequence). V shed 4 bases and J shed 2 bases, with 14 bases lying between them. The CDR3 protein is CASSTLGASQETQYF. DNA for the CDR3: TGTGCCAGTAGTACCCTAGGGGCATCACAAGAGACCCAGTACTTC.

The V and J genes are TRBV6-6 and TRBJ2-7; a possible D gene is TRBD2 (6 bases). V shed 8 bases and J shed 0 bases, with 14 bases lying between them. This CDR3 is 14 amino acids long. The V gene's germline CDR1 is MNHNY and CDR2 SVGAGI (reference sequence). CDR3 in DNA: TGTGCCAGCTCCGGGCGGGGACTCTCCTACGAGCAGTACTTC. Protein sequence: CASSGRGLSYEQYF.

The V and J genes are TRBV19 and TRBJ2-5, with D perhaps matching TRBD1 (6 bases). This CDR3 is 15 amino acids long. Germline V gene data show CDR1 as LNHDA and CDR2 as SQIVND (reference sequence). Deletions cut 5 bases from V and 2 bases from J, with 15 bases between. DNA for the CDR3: TGTGCCAGTAGTCCCTTGAGGGACAAGCAAGAGACCCAGTACTTC. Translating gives CASSPLRDKQETQYF.

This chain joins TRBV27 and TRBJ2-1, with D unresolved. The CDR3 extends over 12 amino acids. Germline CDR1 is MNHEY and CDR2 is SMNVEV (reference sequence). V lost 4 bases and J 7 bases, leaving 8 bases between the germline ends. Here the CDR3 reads CASSSTRNEQFF. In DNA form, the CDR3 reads TGTGCCAGCAGTTCAACTCGTAATGAGCAGTTCTTC.

The CDR3 DNA reads as TGTGCCAGCAGTTTAGCAGGGGGCGATGAGCAGTTCTTC. Protein sequence: CASSLAGGDEQFF. The rearrangement joins TRBV27 to TRBJ2-1; 8 bases are shared with TRBD1. Trimming took 2 bases from V and 8 from J; bases not matched to a gene: 2. This CDR3 is 13 amino acids long. Germline V lookup: CDR1 MNHEY, CDR2 SMNVEV (reference sequence).

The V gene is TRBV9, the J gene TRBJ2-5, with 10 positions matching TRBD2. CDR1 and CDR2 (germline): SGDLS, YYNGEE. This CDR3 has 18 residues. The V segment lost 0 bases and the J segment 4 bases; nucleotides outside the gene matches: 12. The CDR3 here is CASSVGSSGGGLGETQYF. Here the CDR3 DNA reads TGTGCCAGCAGCGTAGGTTCGAGCGGGGGGGGCCTTGGAGAGACCCAGTACTTC.

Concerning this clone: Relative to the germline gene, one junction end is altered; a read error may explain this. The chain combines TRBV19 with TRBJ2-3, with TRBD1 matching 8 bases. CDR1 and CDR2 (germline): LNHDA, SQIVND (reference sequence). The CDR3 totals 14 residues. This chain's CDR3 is CASSWSGGTDTQYF. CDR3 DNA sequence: TGTGCCAGTAGTTGGTCAGGGGGCACCGATACGCAGTATTTT. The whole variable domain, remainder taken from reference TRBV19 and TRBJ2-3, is DGGITQSPKYLFRKEGQNVTLSCEQNLNHDAMYWYRQDPGQGLRLIYYSQIVNDFQKGDIAEGYSVSREKKESFPLTVTSAQKNPTAFYLCASSWSGGTDTQYFGPGTRLTVL.

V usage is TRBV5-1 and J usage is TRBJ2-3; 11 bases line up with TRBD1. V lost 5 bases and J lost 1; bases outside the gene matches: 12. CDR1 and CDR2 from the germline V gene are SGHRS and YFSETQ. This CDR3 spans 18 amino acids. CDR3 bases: TGCGCCAGCAGAGGAGGACAGGGGGCTGGGGGGCGCACAGATACGCAGTATTTT. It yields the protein CASRGGQGAGGRTDTQYF.

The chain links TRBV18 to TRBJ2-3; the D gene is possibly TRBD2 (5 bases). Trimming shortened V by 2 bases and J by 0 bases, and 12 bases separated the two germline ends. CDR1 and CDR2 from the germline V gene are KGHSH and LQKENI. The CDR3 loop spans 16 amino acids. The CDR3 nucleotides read TGTGCCAGCTCACCAAAAGGGAGCTCGAGCACAGATACGCAGTATTTT. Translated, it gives CASSPKGSSSTDTQYF.

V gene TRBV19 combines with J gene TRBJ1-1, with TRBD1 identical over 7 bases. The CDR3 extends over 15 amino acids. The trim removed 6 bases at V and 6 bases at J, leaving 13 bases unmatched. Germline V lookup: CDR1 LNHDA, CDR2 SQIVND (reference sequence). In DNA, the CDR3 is TGTGCCAGTAGATCAATGCCAGGGGGGCGAGCTGAAGCTTTCTTT. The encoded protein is CASRSMPGGRAEAFF.

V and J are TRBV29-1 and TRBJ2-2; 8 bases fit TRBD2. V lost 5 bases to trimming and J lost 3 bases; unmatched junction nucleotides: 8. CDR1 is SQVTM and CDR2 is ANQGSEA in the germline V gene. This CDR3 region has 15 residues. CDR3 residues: CSVHPRGGDTGELFF. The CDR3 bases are TGCAGCGTTCACCCCCGGGGGGGCGACACCGGGGAGCTGTTTTTT.

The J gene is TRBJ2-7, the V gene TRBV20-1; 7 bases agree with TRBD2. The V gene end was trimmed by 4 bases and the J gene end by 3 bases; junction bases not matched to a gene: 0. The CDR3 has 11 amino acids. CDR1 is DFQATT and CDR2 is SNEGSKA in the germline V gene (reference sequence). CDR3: CSATGGYEQYF. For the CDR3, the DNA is TGCAGTGCTACGGGGGGCTACGAGCAGTACTTC.

CDR3 in amino acids: CASSQAFSGNTIYF. DNA for the CDR3: TGTGCCAGCAGTCAAGCCTTCTCTGGAAACACCATATATTTT. The chain uses TRBV13 and TRBJ1-3; D gene unclear. The V and J ends lost 6 bases and 0 bases respectively, with 9 bases between them. The CDR3 is 14 residues long. CDR1 is PRHDT, CDR2 FYEKMQ, per germline (reference sequence).

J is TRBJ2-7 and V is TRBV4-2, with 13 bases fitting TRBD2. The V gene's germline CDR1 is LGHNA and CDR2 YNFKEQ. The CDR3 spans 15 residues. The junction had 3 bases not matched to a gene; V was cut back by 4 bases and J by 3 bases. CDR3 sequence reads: CASSPWTSGGYEQYF. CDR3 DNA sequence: TGTGCCAGCAGCCCGTGGACTAGCGGGGGCTACGAGCAGTACTTC.

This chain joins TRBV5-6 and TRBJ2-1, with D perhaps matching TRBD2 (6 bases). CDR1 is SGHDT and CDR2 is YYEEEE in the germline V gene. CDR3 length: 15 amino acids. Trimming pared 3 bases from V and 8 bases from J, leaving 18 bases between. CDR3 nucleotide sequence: TGTGCCAGCAGCTGGAGCCGGTGGGAGGCGGATGAGCAGTTCTTC. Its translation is CASSWSRWEADEQFF.

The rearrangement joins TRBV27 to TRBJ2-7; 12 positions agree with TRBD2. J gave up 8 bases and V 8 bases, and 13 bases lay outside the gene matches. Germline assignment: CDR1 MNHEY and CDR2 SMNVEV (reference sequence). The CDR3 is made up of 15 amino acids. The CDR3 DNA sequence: TGTGCCAGCCGGTCCCGGCTAGCGGGAGGGCCACAGCAGTACTTC. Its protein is CASRSRLAGGPQQYF.